The 19 T cell receptor beta chains in this list originate from one sample, sequenced in a study of T cells in Graves' hyperthyroidism and ophthalmopathy (dated by TCRdb to the late 2010s). The library came from multiplex PCR. Sequencing used an Illumina HiSeq 2000. TCR beta CDR3 regions were amplified from RNA transcripts. The TCR CDR3 was subjected to a first round of RT-PCR using the HTBI primer set and the Qiagen OneStep RT-PCR kit. The raw public reads went through TCRdb reprocessing: fastp at Q25, MiXCR clone calling, in-frame beta chains kept. Each entry merges the rows of one CDR3 protein and shows their most common DNA and genes. The sample table records 500,000 to 650,000 distinct CDR3 sequences; about 14% of these occur just once. The leading ten clones occupy about an eighth of the sample. Sequencing input: blood. The receptor source for this set is a woman between 50 and 59 years old with Graves' ophthalmopathy.

This clonotype was counted a few times. The genes are TRBV29-1 and TRBJ2-7, with 10 bases fitting TRBD2. V lost 4 bases to trimming and J lost 3 bases; unmatched junction nucleotides: 15. The CDR3 is made up of 17 amino acids. Germline CDR1 and CDR2: SQVTM and ANQGSEA. The CDR3 is CSVVTPIGLAEDYEQYF. The CDR3 bases are TGCAGCGTTGTCACACCAATCGGACTAGCGGAAGACTACGAGCAGTACTTC.

The rearrangement uses TRBV7-9 and TRBJ2-5, with TRBD2 matching 9 bases. The CDR3 runs 16 residues. V was pared by 5 bases and J by 6 bases, with 13 bases of the junction left unmatched. Germline assignment: CDR1 SEHNR and CDR2 FQNEAQ (reference sequence). In DNA, the CDR3 is TGTGCCAGCAGCCCCTTTCGGAGCGGGGGGAGTAAGACCCAGTACTTC. It is translated as CASSPFRSGGSKTQYF.

This clonotype was seen repeatedly, ten times or more. V usage is TRBV30 and J usage is TRBJ2-1; possible D gene TRBD2, 6 bases. This CDR3 comprises 16 residues. Trimming shortened V by 2 bases and J by 5 bases, and 19 bases separated the two germline ends. Germline CDR1 reads GTSNPN; CDR2 reads SVGIG (reference sequence). This chain's CDR3 is CAWSKFDGGGDNEQFF. The CDR3 DNA is TGTGCCTGGAGTAAATTCGACGGCGGAGGGGACAATGAGCAGTTCTTC.

This clonotype has ten or more counts. V and J are TRBV5-1 and TRBJ1-1; TRBD1 aligns across 8 bases. The V gene end was trimmed by 4 bases and the J gene end by 1 base; junction bases not matched to a gene: 18. CDR3 length: 19 residues. Germline-derived CDR1 and CDR2 are SGHRS and YFSETQ. CDR3 nucleotide sequence: TGCGCCAGCAGCCAAGATCCCCAGGGGGCGCAAGGATCGAACACTGAAGCTTTCTTT. It specifies CASSQDPQGAQGSNTEAFF.

This clonotype came up many times. The chain employs TRBV28 and TRBJ2-3, with 9 positions matching TRBD2. The length of the CDR3 is 16 residues. The ends lost 1 base at V and 3 bases at J; junction bases unmatched: 5. Per the germline V gene, CDR1 is MDHEN and CDR2 is SYDVKM. The CDR3 region has the DNA TGTGCCAGCAGTTTATCTGCGGGAGGGCCTACAGATACGCAGTATTTT. Amino acid sequence: CASSLSAGGPTDTQYF.

This clonotype was picked up many times. This chain links TRBV20-1 with TRBJ2-5; TRBD2 agrees at 10 bases. The V gene end was trimmed by 3 bases and the J gene end by 4 bases; junction bases not matched to a gene: 8. This CDR3 comprises 15 residues. Germline-derived CDR1 and CDR2 are DFQATT and SNEGSKA (reference sequence). The CDR3 DNA is TGCAGTGCTAGGTTAAGGACTAGCGGCATAGAGACCCAGTACTTC. Amino acid sequence: CSARLRTSGIETQYF.

This sequence joins TRBV27 and TRBJ2-1; 14 bases agree with TRBD2. Unmatched junction bases numbered 7, after V lost 5 bases and J lost 4 bases. Germline CDR1 reads MNHEY; CDR2 reads SMNVEV (reference sequence). This CDR3 comprises 17 residues. CDR3 amino acids: CASSPRLAGGIYNEQFF. The DNA for the CDR3 is TGTGCCAGCAGTCCTCGACTAGCGGGAGGGATATACAATGAGCAGTTCTTC.

At least ten counts were recorded for this clonotype. The chain has TRBV28 and TRBJ2-1; maybe TRBD1 (6 bases). Trimming took off 0 bases at V and 8 bases at J, with 11 bases between the two ends. The CDR3 is 14 amino acids. Germline CDR1 MDHEN, CDR2 SYDVKM. CDR3 sequence: CASSLWGAGDEQFF. CDR3 nucleotide sequence: TGTGCCAGCAGTTTATGGGGGGCAGGCGATGAGCAGTTCTTC. Full variable domain (missing parts from reference TRBV28 and TRBJ2-1): DVKVTQSSRYLVKRTGEKVFLECVQDMDHENMFWYRQDPGLGLRLIYFSYDVKMKEKGDIPEGYSVSREKKERFSLILESASTNQTSMYLCASSLWGAGDEQFFGPGTRLTVL.

This clonotype was recorded many times. The rearrangement joins TRBV27 to TRBJ2-7, with TRBD2 matching over 8 bases. The CDR3 extends over 16 amino acids. Germline loops: CDR1 MNHEY, CDR2 SMNVEV (reference sequence). V was clipped by 4 bases and J by 3 bases; unmatched bases: 11. CDR3 bases: TGTGCCAGCAGTTCTATGAGCGGGAGACGTCGCTACGAGCAGTACTTC. This sequence encodes CASSSMSGRRRYEQYF.

This clonotype came up many times. The rearrangement links TRBV20-1 to TRBJ2-1; D is ambiguous. The CDR3 consists of 15 residues. V was pared by 0 bases and J by 1 base, with 10 bases between. From germline, CDR1 is DFQATT and CDR2 SNEGSKA (reference sequence). The CDR3 loop is CSARDVLVSYNEQFF. CDR3 nucleotide sequence: TGCAGTGCTAGAGATGTGCTAGTGTCCTACAATGAGCAGTTCTTC.

There are a few counts of this clonotype. This rearrangement joins TRBV5-5 to TRBJ2-5; D possibly corresponds to TRBD2 (6 bases). The V and J ends lost 4 bases and 2 bases respectively, with 15 bases between them. The CDR3 extends over 15 amino acids. Germline CDR1 reads SGHKS; CDR2 reads YYEKEE (reference sequence). The CDR3 here is CASSRGPGSQETQYF. The CDR3 DNA sequence: TGTGCCAGCAGCCGTGGGCCCGGGAGTCAAGAGACCCAGTACTTC.

This clonotype was counted many times. J is TRBJ1-4 and V is TRBV30; D remains unclear. V was cut by 4 bases and J by 10 bases, with 13 bases left in between. The CDR3 totals 12 residues. Germline CDR1 reads GTSNPN; CDR2 reads SVGIG (reference sequence). The CDR3 spells CAWILVRVKLFF. The DNA for the CDR3 is TGTGCCTGGATCCTGGTTAGGGTAAAACTGTTTTTT.

This clonotype has a count of ten or more. The chain joins TRBV28 to TRBJ1-1; TRBD1 aligns across 8 bases. The CDR3 is 17 amino acids. The germline V gene has CDR1 MDHEN and CDR2 SYDVKM. The ends lost 2 bases at V and 0 bases at J; junction bases unmatched: 8. The CDR3 bases are TGTGCCAGCAGTTTACCCAGGGGGCTTCGTATGAACACTGAAGCTTTCTTT. Translating gives CASSLPRGLRMNTEAFF.

There are many counts of this clonotype. The chain couples TRBV28 to TRBJ2-7; 9 nucleotides match TRBD2. With 3 bases clipped from V and 5 bases from J, the junction kept 8 bases outside the gene matches. Germline V gene lookup returns CDR1 MDHEN and CDR2 SYDVKM. This CDR3 has 15 residues. CDR3: CASSFVGSGSHEQYF. In DNA form, the CDR3 reads TGTGCCAGCAGTTTCGTCGGTAGCGGGAGCCACGAGCAGTACTTC.

This clonotype was observed at least ten times. The V and J genes are TRBV28 and TRBJ2-5; 13 nucleotides align to TRBD2. J was trimmed by 2 bases and V by 6 bases; bases with no gene match: 18. Germline CDR1 reads MDHEN; CDR2 reads SYDVKM. The CDR3 totals 20 residues. CDR3 loop: CASSHGQKGLAGRIQETQYF. The CDR3 nucleotides are TGTGCCAGCAGCCATGGCCAGAAGGGACTAGCGGGGCGAATTCAAGAGACCCAGTACTTC.

Here the CDR3 reads CASSPTTPDISPLHF. CDR3 nucleotide sequence: TGTGCCAGCAGTCCCACCACCCCGGACATTTCACCCCTCCACTTT. The genes are TRBV27 and TRBJ1-6; TRBD1 might be the D (5 bases). V lost 5 bases and J lost 9, with 17 bases in between. Germline V gene lookup returns CDR1 MNHEY and CDR2 SMNVEV (reference sequence). This CDR3 comprises 15 residues.

This clonotype showed up many times. V and J are TRBV12-3 or TRBV12-4 and TRBJ1-4; the match to TRBD1 covers 8 bases. This CDR3 has 14 amino acids. J gave up 7 bases and V 7 bases, and 8 bases lay outside the gene matches. The CDR3 reads CASNHRDRFEKLFF. CDR3 nucleotides: TGTGCCAGCAACCACCGGGACAGGTTTGAAAAACTGTTTTTT.

The genes are TRBV7-3 and TRBJ2-7; 7 positions agree with TRBD1. CDR3 length equals 15 residues. Germline V gene lookup returns CDR1 SGHTA and CDR2 FQGTGA. J was trimmed by 3 bases and V by 3 bases; bases with no gene match: 8. CDR3 in DNA: TGTGCCAGCAGCTTTCAGCGGACAGGATACTACGAGCAGTACTTC. It codes for CASSFQRTGYYEQYF.

This sequence joins TRBV25-1 and TRBJ2-1, with TRBD2 matching 8 bases. Trimming took 3 bases from V and 8 from J; bases not matched to a gene: 6. Germline V lookup: CDR1 MGHDK, CDR2 SYGVNS. This CDR3 has 14 residues. Here the CDR3 reads CASSDSGRGDEQFF. In DNA form, the CDR3 reads TGTGCCAGCAGTGACAGCGGGAGAGGTGATGAGCAGTTCTTC.